Listed here is a single T cell receptor beta chain. Its antigen remains unidentified. The V and J ends lost 8 bases and 3 bases respectively, with 17 bases between them. CDR3 length equals 15 residues. Germline V gene lookup returns CDR1 MNHNS and CDR2 SASEGT. Vbeta (60) and Jbeta (13) primers were used in the PCR. Profiling relied on immunoSEQ multiplex PCR, and the TCRdb table lists in-frame clones only, not all of them. Of roughly 230,000 clones in the sample, about nine tenths were seen once. This specimen comes from a study of cytomegalovirus exposure and HLA in healthy donors. Study findings and constraints: Cytomegalovirus status was reportedly diagnosed by the classifier with high sensitivity and specificity. In an earlier analysis, productive rearrangement rates for most beta V segments clustered near 87% or 30%.

The J gene is TRBJ1-5, the V gene TRBV6-1, with D possibly being TRBD1 (6 bases). Sequenced input: PBMCs. The sequence came from a girl aged 2-10 years in good health and CMV-seronegative. CDR3 DNA sequence: TGTGCCAGCTCCCCAGGGGCAGGGAACAATCAGCCCCAGCATTTT. This encodes CASSPGAGNNQPQHF.